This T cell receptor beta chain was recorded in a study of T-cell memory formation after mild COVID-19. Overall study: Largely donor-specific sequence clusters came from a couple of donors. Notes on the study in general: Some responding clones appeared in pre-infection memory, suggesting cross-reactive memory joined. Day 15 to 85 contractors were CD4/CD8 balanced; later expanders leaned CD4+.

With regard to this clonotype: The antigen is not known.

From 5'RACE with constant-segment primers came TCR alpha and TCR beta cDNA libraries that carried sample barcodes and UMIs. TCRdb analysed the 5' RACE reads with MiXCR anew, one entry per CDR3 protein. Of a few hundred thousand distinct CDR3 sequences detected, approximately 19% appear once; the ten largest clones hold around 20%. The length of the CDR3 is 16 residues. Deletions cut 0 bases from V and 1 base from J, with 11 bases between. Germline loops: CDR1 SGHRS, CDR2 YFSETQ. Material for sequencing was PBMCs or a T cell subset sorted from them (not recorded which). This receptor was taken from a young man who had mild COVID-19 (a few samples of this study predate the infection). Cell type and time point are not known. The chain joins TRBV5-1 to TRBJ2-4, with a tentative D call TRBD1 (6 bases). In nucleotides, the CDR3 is TGCGCCAGCAGCTTGGATGGACAGCGGGCCAAAAACATTCAGTACTTC. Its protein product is CASSLDGQRAKNIQYF.